A few counts support the clone carrying this TCR beta chain. Its specificity is unknown. The record originates from a study of T-cell memory formation after mild COVID-19. Study-wide context: Largely, the TCR clusters proved donor specific.

The germline V gene encodes CDR1 SGHTA and CDR2 FQGNSA. This CDR3 contains 15 residues. V lost 2 bases to trimming and J lost 2 bases, with 12 bases between them. Study results and caveats: Prior to infection, memory already included some responding clones, suggesting cross-reactive memory joined.

TCRdb reprocessed the 5' RACE reads via MiXCR and lists one record per CDR3 protein. The sample yields about 110,000 distinct CDR3 sequences, 15% to 20% seen once. This TCR was sampled from a man between 18 and 35 years old who had mild COVID-19 (a few samples of this study predate the infection). Cell type and time point are not known. The sequenced material came from PBMCs or a T cell subset sorted from them (not recorded which). The rearrangement uses TRBV7-2 and TRBJ2-5; D unclear. The CDR3 is CASSLNSQPQETQYF. The CDR3 coding sequence is TGTGCCAGCAGCTTAAACTCCCAGCCTCAAGAGACCCAGTACTTC. The entire variable domain, with the rest obtained from reference TRBV7-2 and TRBJ2-5, is as follows: GAGVSQSPSNKVTEKGKDVELRCDPISGHTALYWYRQSLGQGLEFLIYFQGNSAPDKSGLPSDRFSAERTGGSVSTLTIQRTQQEDSAVYLCASSLNSQPQETQYFGPGTRLLVL.